These 31 T cell receptor beta chains originate from one sample sequenced in a study of blood T cell repertoires in COVID-19. The protocol was immunoSEQ multiplex PCR, while the TCRdb copy is restricted to in-frame clones and leaves out a portion. This sample has about 250,000 clones, with around nine tenths found just once. The sample consisted of peripheral blood. All receptors come from a woman aged 60 to 75 who had recovered from COVID-19.

The rearrangement links TRBV6-5 to TRBJ1-1, with D possibly being TRBD1 (6 bases). The V end lost 6 bases, the J end lost 0 bases, and 11 bases lay between the germline ends. CDR3 length: 14 residues. CDR1 is MNHEY, CDR2 SVGAGI, per germline. The CDR3 protein is CASRRGQVNTEAFF. CDR3 bases: TGTGCCAGCAGGCGGGGGCAGGTGAACACTGAAGCTTTCTTT.

The chain has TRBV3-1 (or the pseudogene TRBV3-2) and TRBJ2-1; D perhaps matches TRBD1 (5 bases). Germline CDR1 LGHDT, CDR2 YNNKEL (reference sequence). This CDR3 comprises 15 residues. V was shortened by 4 bases and J by 8 bases, with 18 bases between the two germline ends. CDR3 coding DNA: TGTGCCAGCAGCCGGGGCAGGCCCGTTGGGTATGAGCAGTTCTTC. Protein: CASSRGRPVGYEQFF.

In its sample, this clone was seen a few times. The genes are TRBV7-2 and TRBJ2-1; TRBD2 matches at 11 bases. The CDR3 covers 17 residues. The J segment lost 0 bases and the V segment lost 5 bases, leaving 6 bases of the junction unmatched. The V gene's germline CDR1 is SGHTA and CDR2 FQGNSA. The CDR3 here is CASSTTGLAASYNEQFF. As DNA, the CDR3 is TGTGCCAGCAGCACCACGGGACTAGCGGCCTCCTACAATGAGCAGTTCTTC. Full variable domain (remainder filled in from reference TRBV7-2 and TRBJ2-1): GAGVSQSPSNKVTEKGKDVELRCDPISGHTALYWYRQSLGQGLEFLIYFQGNSAPDKSGLPSDRFSAERTGGSVSTLTIQRTQQEDSAVYLCASSTTGLAASYNEQFFGPGTRLTVL.

The gene calls are TRBV7-9 and TRBJ2-7; TRBD2 might be the D (6 bases). CDR3 size: 12 residues. Trimming took off 4 bases at V and 2 bases at J, with 6 bases between the two ends. Germline-derived CDR1 and CDR2 are SEHNR and FQNEAQ (reference sequence). In DNA form, the CDR3 reads TGTGCCAGCAGCTGGGGGGCCTACGAGCAGTACTTC. Translation: CASSWGAYEQYF.

This chain links TRBV12-5 with TRBJ1-1, with D perhaps TRBD1 (6 bases). CDR3 length: 11 residues. Trimming shortened V by 8 bases and J by 6 bases, and 10 bases separated the two germline ends. Per germline, CDR1 LGHNT and CDR2 FRNRAP. The CDR3 coding sequence is TGTGCTAGTACAGGGTACGCTGAAGCTTTCTTT. Its protein is CASTGYAEAFF.

This chain connects TRBV14 to TRBJ2-3; a weak D match, TRBD2 (6 bases). V was clipped by 1 base and J by 3 bases, with 11 bases between them. The CDR3 loop spans 15 amino acids. Germline CDR1 and CDR2: SGHDN and FVKESK. The CDR3 loop reads CASSQVGGVTDTQYF. The CDR3 DNA reads as TGTGCCAGCAGCCAAGTGGGCGGGGTGACAGATACGCAGTATTTT.

The chain has TRBV9 and TRBJ2-4; weak D call: TRBD1 (5 bases). This CDR3 has 15 amino acids. The V end was cut by 4 bases, the J end by 0 bases, with 11 bases between. From germline, CDR1 is SGDLS and CDR2 YYNGEE. The CDR3 DNA reads TGTGCCAGCAGCAGAGGACACTTAGCCAAAAACATTCAGTACTTC. It yields the protein CASSRGHLAKNIQYF.

The chain is built from TRBV10-3 and TRBJ2-1; 7 nucleotides match TRBD1. CDR3 size: 17 residues. Germline V gene data show CDR1 as ENHRY and CDR2 as SYGVKD. V dropped 3 bases and J dropped 0; count of bases not matched to a gene: 8. CDR3 amino acids: CAISDPPRGSSYNEQFF. The CDR3 DNA reads as TGTGCCATCAGTGACCCCCCCAGGGGGAGCTCCTACAATGAGCAGTTCTTC.

The chain links TRBV3-1 (or the pseudogene TRBV3-2) to TRBJ1-1, with 10 bases fitting TRBD1. CDR3 length: 12 residues. Germline V gene data show CDR1 as LGHDT and CDR2 as YNNKEL (reference sequence). With 4 bases clipped from V and 10 bases from J, the junction kept 3 bases outside the gene matches. As DNA, the CDR3 is TGTGCCAGCAGCCGAGACAGGGGGCTAGCTTTCTTT. Encoded protein: CASSRDRGLAFF.

The J gene is TRBJ2-7, the V gene TRBV6-2 or TRBV6-3; 10 bases match TRBD2. The CDR3 is 14 amino acids. The junction had 3 bases not matched to a gene; V was cut back by 4 bases and J by 3 bases. Germline assignment: CDR1 MNHEY and CDR2 SVGEGT. The CDR3 nucleotides are TGTGCCAGCAGTTCAGCGGGGGGGCTCTACGAGCAGTACTTC. It codes for CASSSAGGLYEQYF.

V is TRBV7-9 and J is TRBJ2-2, with 10 bases matching TRBD1. From germline, CDR1 is SEHNR and CDR2 FQNEAQ (reference sequence). The junction had 10 bases not matched to a gene; V was cut back by 4 bases and J by 5 bases. The CDR3 has 17 residues. The CDR3 reads CASSSLAGTGVTGELFF. CDR3 DNA: TGTGCCAGCAGCTCCTTAGCCGGGACAGGGGTAACCGGGGAGCTGTTTTTT.

This chain uses TRBV5-1 with TRBJ1-2, with a weak D call TRBD1 (6 bases). CDR1 is SGHRS and CDR2 is YFSETQ in the germline V gene. The V end lost 4 bases, the J end lost 4 bases, and 17 bases lay between the germline ends. This CDR3 is 15 amino acids long. The CDR3 nucleotides read TGCGCCAGCAGCAGGGACGGGGGGCTCGGCTATGGCTACACCTTC. Its translation is CASSRDGGLGYGYTF.

The genes are TRBV6-5 and TRBJ1-5; D unclear. Germline V gives CDR1 MNHEY, CDR2 SVGAGI. The V and J ends lost 8 bases and 6 bases respectively, with 8 bases between them. The length of the CDR3 is 11 residues. CDR3 bases: TGTGCCAGCGGCCTCTTTCAGCCCCAGCATTTT. Its protein is CASGLFQPQHF.

This chain links TRBV2 with TRBJ1-2, with TRBD1 matching 9 bases. After removal of 6 bases from V and 4 bases from J, the junction contained 6 bases not matched to a gene. Germline V lookup: CDR1 SNHLY, CDR2 FYNNEI. This CDR3 is 14 amino acids long. The CDR3: CASRTGTGRYGYTF. The CDR3 region has the DNA TGTGCCAGCAGGACCGGGACAGGGCGCTATGGCTACACCTTC.

The rearrangement joins TRBV6-6 to TRBJ1-2; D is unclear. The CDR3 totals 12 residues. Germline values: CDR1 MNHNY, CDR2 SVGAGI (reference sequence). Between the trimmed V and J ends, which lost 5 bases and 2 bases, there was a span of 6 bases. The CDR3 DNA sequence: TGTGCCAGCAGTCTTTCAAACTATGGCTACACCTTC. Translation gives CASSLSNYGYTF.

The sample holds a few counts of this clone. The rearrangement joins TRBV7-8 to TRBJ2-3; tentative D call: TRBD2 (6 bases). The CDR3 runs 16 residues. V gave up 1 base and J gave up 0 bases, with 11 bases separating them. Germline lookup yields CDR1 SGHVS and CDR2 FQNEAQ. CDR3 sequence: CASSLVAGRSTDTQYF. The CDR3 DNA sequence: TGTGCCAGCAGCTTAGTTGCAGGGAGGAGCACAGATACGCAGTATTTT.

Only one count was recorded for this clone. The rearrangement uses TRBV10-2 and TRBJ1-1, with D uncertain. The germline CDR1 and CDR2 sequences are WSHSY and SAAADI. With 1 base removed from V and 11 bases from J, the gap between germline ends came to 14 bases. CDR3 size: 13 residues. In DNA form, the CDR3 reads TGCGCCAGCAGTGAGTTCATACAGCCTGGGGCTTTCTTT. The encoded protein is CASSEFIQPGAFF.

The J gene is TRBJ2-7, the V gene TRBV7-3, with TRBD1 matching over 8 bases. The germline V gene has CDR1 SGHTA and CDR2 FQGTGA. Germline trimming cut 0 bases from V and 7 bases from J; bases unmatched to any gene: 8. This CDR3 has 15 amino acids. The CDR3 sequence is CASSLTRTGPSEQYF. Written as DNA, the CDR3 is TGTGCCAGCAGCTTAACTAGGACAGGGCCCTCGGAGCAGTACTTC.

The V gene is TRBV6-5, the J gene TRBJ1-5, with D possibly TRBD1 on 5 matching bases. Trimming removed 6 bases from V and 3 bases from J, with 12 bases in between. CDR3 length equals 14 residues. Germline loops: CDR1 MNHEY, CDR2 SVGAGI. The CDR3 protein is CASSPGWVNQPQHF. The DNA of the CDR3 is TGTGCCAGCAGCCCAGGGTGGGTCAATCAGCCCCAGCATTTT.

V is TRBV3-1 (or the pseudogene TRBV3-2) and J is TRBJ1-4; 7 nucleotides line up with TRBD1. The CDR3 consists of 16 residues. CDR1 LGHDT and CDR2 YNNKEL come from the germline V gene (reference sequence). V lost 4 bases to trimming and J lost 7 bases; unmatched junction nucleotides: 12. DNA for the CDR3: TGTGCCAGCAGCCCGAGGGACAGCCTAGGGAGTGAAAAACTGTTTTTT. Protein: CASSPRDSLGSEKLFF.

The chain carries TRBV7-2 and TRBJ2-7; 10 nucleotides agree with TRBD1. Trimming cost V 5 bases and J 3 bases; bases outside gene matches: 7. This CDR3 contains 15 residues. Germline CDR1 reads SGHTA; CDR2 reads FQGNSA. CDR3 sequence (DNA): TGTGCCAGCAGCACTGGGACAGGGGCTCACTACGAGCAGTACTTC. Amino acids: CASSTGTGAHYEQYF. The whole variable domain, remainder taken from reference TRBV7-2 and TRBJ2-7, is GAGVSQSPSNKVTEKGKDVELRCDPISGHTALYWYRQSLGQGLEFLIYFQGNSAPDKSGLPSDRFSAERTGGSVSTLTIQRTQQEDSAVYLCASSTGTGAHYEQYFGPGTRLTVT.

The CDR3 coding sequence is TGTGCCAGCAGTTTTCCCCGGACTCCTCGTCGGTACTTC. Translation gives CASSFPRTPRRYF. The chain uses TRBV27 and TRBJ2-7; D possibly corresponds to TRBD2 (5 bases). V was pared by 3 bases and J by 12 bases, with 18 bases between. CDR3 length: 13 amino acids. Germline V lookup: CDR1 MNHEY, CDR2 SMNVEV (reference sequence).

The chain recombines TRBV6-6 with TRBJ1-1; D is undetermined. The length of the CDR3 is 14 residues. Trimming stripped 2 bases from V and 4 bases from J, with 11 bases between. Germline CDR1 and CDR2: MNHNY and SVGAGI (reference sequence). CDR3 in DNA: TGTGCCAGCAGTTACGGCAGAGAGGGCACTGAAGCTTTCTTT. Protein sequence: CASSYGREGTEAFF.

Here the CDR3 reads CASSPRLAGPMDTQYF. CDR3 DNA: TGTGCCAGCAGCCCCAGACTAGCGGGGCCTATGGATACGCAGTATTTT. This chain uses TRBV5-8 with TRBJ2-3, with TRBD2 matching 11 bases. This CDR3 region has 16 residues. Germline V CDR1 and CDR2: SGHTS, YDEGEE. V lost 4 bases and J lost 6; bases outside the gene matches: 10.

This chain uses TRBV12-3 or TRBV12-4 with TRBJ1-2; D remains ambiguous. CDR3 length equals 13 residues. The V end was cut by 8 bases, the J end by 10 bases, with 20 bases between. Here the CDR3 reads CASSPQIEGTYTF. The CDR3 region has the DNA TGTGCCAGCTCCCCTCAGATAGAGGGAACCTACACCTTC.

This chain uses TRBV2 with TRBJ2-5, with a possible D match to TRBD2 (5 bases). This CDR3 has 13 residues. The germline V gene encodes CDR1 SNHLY and CDR2 FYNNEI. The ends were cut back, 3 bases at V and 7 bases at J, with 12 bases in the middle. CDR3 in amino acids: CASSEASRGTQYF. In nucleotides, the CDR3 is TGTGCCAGCAGTGAGGCTAGCCGGGGGACCCAGTACTTC.

A note on this clone: Other DNA sequences in the sample encode the same CDR3. The chain is built from TRBV5-1 and TRBJ2-3, with D perhaps matching TRBD1 (6 bases). CDR1 and CDR2 from the germline V gene are SGHRS and YFSETQ. V dropped 0 bases and J dropped 3 bases, with 8 bases sitting between them. The CDR3 sequence is 14 residues long. CDR3 bases: TGCGCCAGCAGCTTGGTAGGACAGACAGATACGCAGTATTTT. Protein: CASSLVGQTDTQYF.

Written as DNA, the CDR3 is TGTGCCAGCAGCTTAGTGGGGTCTAGCGGGGGATTCACAGATACGCAGTATTTT. Translating it yields CASSLVGSSGGFTDTQYF. The J gene is TRBJ2-3, the V gene TRBV11-2; 10 bases agree with TRBD2. Trimming at V came to 1 base and at J to 2 bases, leaving 9 bases not matched to a gene. Germline V gene data show CDR1 as SGHAT and CDR2 as FQNNGV. This CDR3 is built from 18 residues.

This chain's CDR3 is CASSLDWRNSNQPQHF. In nucleotides, the CDR3 is TGTGCCAGCAGCTTAGATTGGAGAAATAGCAATCAGCCCCAGCATTTT. This chain joins TRBV7-2 and TRBJ1-5, with unresolved D. The CDR3 runs 16 residues. Trimming shortened V by 1 base and J by 0 bases, and 10 bases separated the two germline ends. The germline V gene encodes CDR1 SGHTA and CDR2 FQGNSA.

This clone was picked up one time. This chain connects TRBV5-4 to TRBJ2-3, with 7 bases fitting TRBD1. Trimming cost V 2 bases and J 2 bases; bases outside gene matches: 11. The CDR3 has 17 residues. The germline V gene encodes CDR1 SGHNT and CDR2 YYREEE (reference sequence). The CDR3 loop is CASSLYRGSVDTDTQYF. The CDR3 nucleotides read TGTGCCAGCAGCTTATACAGGGGATCGGTTGACACAGATACGCAGTATTTT. Full variable domain (outside the CDR3, taken from reference TRBV5-4 and TRBJ2-3): ETGVTQSPTHLIKTRGQQVTLRCSSQSGHNTVSWYQQALGQGPQFIFQYYREEENGRGNFPPRFSGLQFPNYSSELNVNALELDDSALYLCASSLYRGSVDTDTQYFGPGTRLTVL.

The rearrangement links TRBV19 to TRBJ2-3; possible D gene TRBD1, 6 bases. CDR1 is LNHDA and CDR2 is SQIVND in the germline V gene (reference sequence). This CDR3 comprises 18 residues. Trimming pared 0 bases from V and 2 bases from J, leaving 18 bases between. The CDR3: CASSIDGQSRGFTDTQYF. CDR3 nucleotide sequence: TGTGCCAGTAGTATAGACGGACAGAGTAGGGGGTTCACAGATACGCAGTATTTT.